The entry below gives a single T cell receptor (beta chain) sequence along with its context. After removal of 5 bases from V and 2 bases from J, the junction contained 5 bases not matched to a gene. CDR1 is SGHTA and CDR2 is FQGNSA in the germline V gene. CDR3 size: 14 residues. Sequencing used immunoSEQ multiplex PCR; TCRdb keeps in-frame clones, though not all of them. The sample holds 55,000 to 60,000 clones, about 92% seen once. This sample was taken from a study of identifying expanded T cells in peripheral blood. V gene TRBV7-2 combines with J gene TRBJ2-7; 8 positions agree with TRBD1. Sequencing input: blood. The receptor was derived from a person aged 18 to 69 in good health. The CDR3 DNA reads TGTGCCAGCAGCACATCAGGGGGCCCCTACGAGCAGTACTTC. It encodes CASSTSGGPYEQYF.